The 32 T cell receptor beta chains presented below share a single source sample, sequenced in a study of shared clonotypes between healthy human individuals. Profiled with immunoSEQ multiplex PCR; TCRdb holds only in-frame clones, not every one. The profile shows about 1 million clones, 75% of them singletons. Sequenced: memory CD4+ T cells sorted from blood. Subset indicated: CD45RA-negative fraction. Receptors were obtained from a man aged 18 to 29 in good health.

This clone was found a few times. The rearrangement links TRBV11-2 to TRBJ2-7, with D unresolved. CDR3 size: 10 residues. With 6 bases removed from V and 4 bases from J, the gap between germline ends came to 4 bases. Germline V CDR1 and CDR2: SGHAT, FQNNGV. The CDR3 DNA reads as TGTGCCAGCAGTCAATACGAGCAGTACTTC. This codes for CASSQYEQYF.

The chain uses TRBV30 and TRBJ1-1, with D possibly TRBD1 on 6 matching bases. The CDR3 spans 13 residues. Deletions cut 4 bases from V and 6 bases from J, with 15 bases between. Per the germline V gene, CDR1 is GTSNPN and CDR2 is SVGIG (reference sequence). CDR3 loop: CAWTHPGAAEAFF. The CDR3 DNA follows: TGTGCCTGGACTCACCCAGGGGCCGCTGAAGCTTTCTTT.

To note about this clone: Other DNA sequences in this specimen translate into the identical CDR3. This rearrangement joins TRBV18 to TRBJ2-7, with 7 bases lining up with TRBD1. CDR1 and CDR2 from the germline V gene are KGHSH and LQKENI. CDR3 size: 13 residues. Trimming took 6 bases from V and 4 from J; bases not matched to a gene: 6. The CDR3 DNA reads TGTGCCAGCTCGACGGGACAGACATACGAGCAGTACTTC. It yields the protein CASSTGQTYEQYF.

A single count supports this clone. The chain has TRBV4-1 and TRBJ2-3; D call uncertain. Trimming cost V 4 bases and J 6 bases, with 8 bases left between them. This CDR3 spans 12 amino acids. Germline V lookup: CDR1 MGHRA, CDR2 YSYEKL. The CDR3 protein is CASSREEDTQYF. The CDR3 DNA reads TGCGCCAGCAGCCGGGAAGAGGATACGCAGTATTTT.

The CDR3 sequence is CASSHRRGQINYGYTF. CDR3 coding DNA: TGTGCCAGCAGCCATCGGCGGGGACAGATCAACTATGGCTACACCTTC. The genes are TRBV9 and TRBJ1-2, with 7 bases identical to TRBD1. CDR1 is SGDLS and CDR2 is YYNGEE in the germline V gene. The CDR3 is made up of 16 amino acids. V trimming: 4 bases; J trimming: 2 bases; junction bases outside the gene matches: 11.

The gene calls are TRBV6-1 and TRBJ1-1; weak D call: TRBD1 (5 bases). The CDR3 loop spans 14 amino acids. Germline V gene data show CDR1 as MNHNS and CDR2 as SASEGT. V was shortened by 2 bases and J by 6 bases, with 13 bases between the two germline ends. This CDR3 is CASSEQGRYSEAFF. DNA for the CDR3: TGTGCCAGCAGTGAACAGGGAAGGTACTCTGAAGCTTTCTTT.

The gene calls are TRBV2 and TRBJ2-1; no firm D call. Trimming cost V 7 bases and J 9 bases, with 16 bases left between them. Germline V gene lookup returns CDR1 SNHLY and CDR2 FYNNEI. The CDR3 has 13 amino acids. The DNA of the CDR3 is TGTGCCAGCATCTGGGCTGGACGTTCTGAGCAGTTCTTC. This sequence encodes CASIWAGRSEQFF.

The CDR3 reads CASSYNPAGAGETQYF. DNA for the CDR3: TGTGCCAGCAGTTACAACCCTGCGGGGGCTGGAGAGACCCAGTACTTC. This chain connects TRBV6-6 to TRBJ2-5, with TRBD2 as a possible D gene (7 bases). Germline V gene sequence: CDR1 MNHNY, CDR2 SVGAGI (reference sequence). The CDR3 spans 16 residues. Trimming took off 2 bases at V and 4 bases at J, with 17 bases between the two ends.

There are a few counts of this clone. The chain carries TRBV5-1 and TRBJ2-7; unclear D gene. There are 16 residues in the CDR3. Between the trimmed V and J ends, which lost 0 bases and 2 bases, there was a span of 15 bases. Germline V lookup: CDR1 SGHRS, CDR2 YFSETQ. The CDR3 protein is CASSLGLLTNPYEQYF. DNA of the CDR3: TGCGCCAGCAGCTTGGGATTACTTACCAACCCCTACGAGCAGTACTTC.

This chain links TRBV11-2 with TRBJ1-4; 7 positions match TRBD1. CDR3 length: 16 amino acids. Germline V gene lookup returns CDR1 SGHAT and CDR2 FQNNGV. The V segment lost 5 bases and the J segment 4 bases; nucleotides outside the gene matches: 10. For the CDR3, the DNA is TGTGCCAGCAGCCTAGGGACAGTCTCGGGTAATGAAAAACTGTTTTTT. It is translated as CASSLGTVSGNEKLFF.

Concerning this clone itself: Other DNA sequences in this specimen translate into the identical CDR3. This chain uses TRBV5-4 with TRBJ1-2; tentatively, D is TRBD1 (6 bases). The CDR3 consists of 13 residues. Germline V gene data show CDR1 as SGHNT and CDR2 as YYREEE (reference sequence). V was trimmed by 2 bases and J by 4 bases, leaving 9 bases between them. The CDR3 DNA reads TGTGCCAGCAGCTTAACAGGGCCCTATGGCTACACCTTC. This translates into CASSLTGPYGYTF. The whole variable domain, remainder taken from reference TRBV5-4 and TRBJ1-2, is ETGVTQSPTHLIKTRGQQVTLRCSSQSGHNTVSWYQQALGQGPQFIFQYYREEENGRGNFPPRFSGLQFPNYSSELNVNALELDDSALYLCASSLTGPYGYTFGSGTRLTVV.

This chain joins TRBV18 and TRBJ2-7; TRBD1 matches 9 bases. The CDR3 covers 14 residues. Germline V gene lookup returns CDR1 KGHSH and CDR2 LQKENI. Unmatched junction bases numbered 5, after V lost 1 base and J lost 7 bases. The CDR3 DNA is TGTGCCAGCTCACCACACAGGGGGCGATGGGAGCAGTACTTC. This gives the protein CASSPHRGRWEQYF.

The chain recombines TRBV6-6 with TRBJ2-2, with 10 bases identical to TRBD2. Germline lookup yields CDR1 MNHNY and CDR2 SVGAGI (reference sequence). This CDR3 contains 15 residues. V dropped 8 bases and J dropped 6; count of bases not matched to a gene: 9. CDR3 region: CASGTLAGAAGELFF. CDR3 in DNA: TGTGCCAGCGGGACCCTAGCGGGAGCAGCCGGGGAGCTGTTTTTT.

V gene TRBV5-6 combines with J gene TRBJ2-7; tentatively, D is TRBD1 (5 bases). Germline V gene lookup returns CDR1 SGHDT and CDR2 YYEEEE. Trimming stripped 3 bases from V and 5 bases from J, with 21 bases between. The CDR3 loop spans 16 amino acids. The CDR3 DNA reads TGTGCCAGCAGCTCAACCACAAGGGGCCAGCCGGACGAGCAGTACTTC. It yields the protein CASSSTTRGQPDEQYF.

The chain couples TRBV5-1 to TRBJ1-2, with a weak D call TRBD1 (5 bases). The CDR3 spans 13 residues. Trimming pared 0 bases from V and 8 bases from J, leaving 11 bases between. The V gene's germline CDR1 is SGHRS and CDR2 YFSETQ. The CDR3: CASSLEAGTGYTF. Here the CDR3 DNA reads TGCGCCAGCAGCTTGGAGGCAGGGACCGGCTACACCTTC.

As DNA, the CDR3 is TGTGCCCACGGGAGTAGAGCCAATGAGCAGTTCTTC. Translated: CAHGSRANEQFF. The chain is built from TRBV2 and TRBJ2-1, with D possibly TRBD2 on 6 matching bases. The length of the CDR3 is 12 residues. CDR1 SNHLY and CDR2 FYNNEI come from the germline V gene. V lost 11 bases, J lost 6 bases, and 14 bases lay in between.

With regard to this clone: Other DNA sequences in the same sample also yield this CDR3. CDR3 bases: TGTGCCAGCAGCGTAGGTCGGGTGAACACTGAAGCTTTCTTT. This codes for CASSVGRVNTEAFF. The rearrangement links TRBV9 to TRBJ1-1; D call uncertain. Germline loops: CDR1 SGDLS, CDR2 YYNGEE. The CDR3 runs to 14 residues. V was cut by 0 bases and J by 0 bases, with 6 bases left in between.

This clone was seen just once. CDR3 amino acids: CASTRTGLSNQPQHF. DNA for the CDR3: TGTGCCAGCACCAGGACAGGCCTTAGCAATCAGCCCCAGCATTTT. The V gene is TRBV28, the J gene TRBJ1-5, with 7 bases fitting TRBD1. The CDR3 sequence is 15 residues long. CDR1 is MDHEN, CDR2 SYDVKM, per germline. The J segment lost 0 bases and the V segment lost 7 bases, leaving 6 bases of the junction unmatched. The whole variable domain, remainder taken from reference TRBV28 and TRBJ1-5, is DVKVTQSSRYLVKRTGEKVFLECVQDMDHENMFWYRQDPGLGLRLIYFSYDVKMKEKGDIPEGYSVSREKKERFSLILESASTNQTSMYLCASTRTGLSNQPQHFGDGTRLSIL.

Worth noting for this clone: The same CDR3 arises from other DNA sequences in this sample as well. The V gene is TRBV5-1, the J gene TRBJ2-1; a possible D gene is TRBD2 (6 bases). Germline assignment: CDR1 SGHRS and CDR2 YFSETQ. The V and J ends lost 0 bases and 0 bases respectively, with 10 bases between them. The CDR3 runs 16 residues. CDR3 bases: TGCGCCAGCAGCTTGGGTGGGGGGAGCTCCTACAATGAGCAGTTCTTC. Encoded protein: CASSLGGGSSYNEQFF.

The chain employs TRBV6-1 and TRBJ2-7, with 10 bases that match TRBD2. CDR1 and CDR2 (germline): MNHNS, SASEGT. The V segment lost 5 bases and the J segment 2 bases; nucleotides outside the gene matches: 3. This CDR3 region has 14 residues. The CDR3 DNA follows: TGTGCCAGCAGTTTAGCGGGGGGAGCCTACGAGCAGTACTTC. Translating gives CASSLAGGAYEQYF.

CDR3 sequence: CASSLVGVADTQYF. In nucleotides, the CDR3 is TGTGCCAGCAGCTTAGTGGGGGTTGCAGATACGCAGTATTTT. V usage is TRBV13 and J usage is TRBJ2-3, with D perhaps being TRBD1 or TRBD2 (5 bases each). Per the germline V gene, CDR1 is PRHDT and CDR2 is FYEKMQ (reference sequence). The CDR3 totals 14 residues. Trimming removed 1 base from V and 4 bases from J, with 9 bases in between.

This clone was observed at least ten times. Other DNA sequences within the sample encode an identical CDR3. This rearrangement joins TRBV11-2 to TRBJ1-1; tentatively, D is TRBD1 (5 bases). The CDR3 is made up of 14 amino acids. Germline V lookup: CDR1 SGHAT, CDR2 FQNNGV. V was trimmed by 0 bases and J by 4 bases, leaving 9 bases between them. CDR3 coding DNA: TGTGCCAGCAGCTTAGAGGGGGGAGTCACTGAAGCTTTCTTT. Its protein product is CASSLEGGVTEAFF. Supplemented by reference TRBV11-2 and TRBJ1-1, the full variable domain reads EAGVAQSPRYKIIEKRQSVAFWCNPISGHATLYWYQQILGQGPKLLIQFQNNGVVDDSQLPKDRFSAERLKGVDSTLKIQPAKLEDSAVYLCASSLEGGVTEAFFGQGTRLTVV.

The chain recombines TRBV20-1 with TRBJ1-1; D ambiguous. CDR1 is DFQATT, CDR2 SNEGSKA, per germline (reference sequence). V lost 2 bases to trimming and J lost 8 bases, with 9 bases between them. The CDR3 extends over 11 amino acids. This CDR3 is CSARSSKEAFF. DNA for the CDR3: TGCAGTGCTAGATCATCGAAGGAAGCTTTCTTT.

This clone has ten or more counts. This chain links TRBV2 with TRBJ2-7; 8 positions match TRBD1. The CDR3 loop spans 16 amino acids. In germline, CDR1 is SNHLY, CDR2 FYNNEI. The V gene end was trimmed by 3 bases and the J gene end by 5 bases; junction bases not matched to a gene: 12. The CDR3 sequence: CASSEGQGAPSDEQYF. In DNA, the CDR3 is TGTGCCAGCAGTGAGGGGCAGGGGGCGCCTTCGGACGAGCAGTACTTC.

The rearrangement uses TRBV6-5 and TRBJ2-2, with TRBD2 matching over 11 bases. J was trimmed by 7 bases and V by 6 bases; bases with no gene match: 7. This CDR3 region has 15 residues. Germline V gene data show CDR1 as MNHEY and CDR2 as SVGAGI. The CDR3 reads CASRGRLAGSGELFF. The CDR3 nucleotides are TGTGCCAGCAGGGGCCGACTAGCGGGGAGCGGGGAGCTGTTTTTT.

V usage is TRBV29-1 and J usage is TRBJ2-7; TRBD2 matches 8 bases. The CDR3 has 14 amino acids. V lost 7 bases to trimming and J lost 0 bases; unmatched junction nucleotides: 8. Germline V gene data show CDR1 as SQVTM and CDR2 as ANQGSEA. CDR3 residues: CSATLAGSSYEQYF. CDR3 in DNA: TGCAGCGCCACCTTAGCGGGGAGCTCCTACGAGCAGTACTTC.

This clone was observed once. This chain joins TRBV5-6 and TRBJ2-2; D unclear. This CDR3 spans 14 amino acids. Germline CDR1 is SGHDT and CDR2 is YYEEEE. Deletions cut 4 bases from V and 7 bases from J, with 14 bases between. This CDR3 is CASSTQTWGGELFF. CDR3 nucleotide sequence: TGTGCCAGCAGCACCCAAACCTGGGGCGGGGAGCTGTTTTTT.

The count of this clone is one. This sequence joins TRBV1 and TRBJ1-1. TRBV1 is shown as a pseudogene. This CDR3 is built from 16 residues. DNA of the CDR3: TGCACCAGCAGCCAAGATACAAGGGCTGGGAGCACTGAAGCTTTCTTT. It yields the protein CTSSQDTRAGSTEAFF.

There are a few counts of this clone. The CDR3 loop reads CASSPPRGNTEAFF. DNA of the CDR3: TGTGCCAGCAGCCCTCCCAGGGGCAACACTGAAGCTTTCTTT. The chain carries TRBV7-8 and TRBJ1-1, with a possible D match to TRBD1 (6 bases). V lost 5 bases and J lost 2, with 12 bases in between. The CDR3 length is 14 residues. Per the germline V gene, CDR1 is SGHVS and CDR2 is FQNEAQ.

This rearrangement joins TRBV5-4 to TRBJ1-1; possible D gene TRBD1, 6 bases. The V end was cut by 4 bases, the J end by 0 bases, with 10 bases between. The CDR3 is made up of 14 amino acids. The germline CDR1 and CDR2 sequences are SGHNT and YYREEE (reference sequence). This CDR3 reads CASSPGALNTEAFF. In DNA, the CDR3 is TGTGCCAGCAGCCCGGGGGCCTTGAACACTGAAGCTTTCTTT. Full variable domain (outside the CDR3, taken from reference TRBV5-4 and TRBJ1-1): ETGVTQSPTHLIKTRGQQVTLRCSSQSGHNTVSWYQQALGQGPQFIFQYYREEENGRGNFPPRFSGLQFPNYSSELNVNALELDDSALYLCASSPGALNTEAFFGQGTRLTVV.

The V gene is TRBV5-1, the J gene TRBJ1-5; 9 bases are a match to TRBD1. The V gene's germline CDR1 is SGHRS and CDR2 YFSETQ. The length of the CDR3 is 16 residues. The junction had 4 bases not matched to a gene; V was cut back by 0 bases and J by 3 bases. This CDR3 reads CASSLGTGDNNQPQHF. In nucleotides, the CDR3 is TGCGCCAGCAGCTTGGGGACAGGGGATAACAATCAGCCCCAGCATTTT.

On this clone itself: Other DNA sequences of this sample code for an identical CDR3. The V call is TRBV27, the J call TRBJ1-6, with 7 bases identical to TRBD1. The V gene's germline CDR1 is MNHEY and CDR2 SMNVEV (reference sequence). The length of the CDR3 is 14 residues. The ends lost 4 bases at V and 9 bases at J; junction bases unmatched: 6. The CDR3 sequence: CASSSDRAGSPLHF. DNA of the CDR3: TGTGCCAGCAGTTCTGACAGGGCAGGTTCACCCCTCCACTTT.